The clone carrying this T cell receptor (beta chain) was seen at least ten times. Its antigen is currently unknown. The sample comes from a study of cytomegalovirus exposure and HLA in healthy donors. The study's findings and limits: With DRB1 most and HLA-C fewest, TCR association rates differed between HLA loci in a later analysis.

Primers for the PCR totalled 60 Vbeta and 13 Jbeta. The protocol was immunoSEQ multiplex PCR, while the TCRdb copy is restricted to in-frame clones and leaves out a portion. Here the sample spans around 130,000 clones, around 78% being singletons. The TCR comes from a woman in her forties or fifties in good health and CMV-seronegative. Sequencing was performed on PBMCs.

CDR3 coding DNA: TGTGCCAGCAGTGACTCAGGAGGACAGGGTGGCAATGAGCAGTTCTTC. This codes for CASSDSGGQGGNEQFF. The chain links TRBV6-4 to TRBJ2-1; 8 nucleotides align to TRBD1. CDR3 length: 16 residues. Germline CDR1 reads MRHNA; CDR2 reads SNTAGT. The J segment lost 6 bases and the V segment lost 0 bases, leaving 7 bases of the junction unmatched.